Listed here are 20 T cell receptor beta chains from one sample, sequenced in a study of blood T cell repertoires in COVID-19. Sequencing used immunoSEQ multiplex PCR; TCRdb keeps in-frame clones, though not all of them. The profile shows 70,000 to 95,000 clones, 85% to 95% of them singletons. The sample taken for sequencing was peripheral blood. The receptors were gathered from a woman aged 55-75 years with active COVID-19.

This chain joins TRBV28 and TRBJ1-5; TRBD1 matches 9 bases. This CDR3 comprises 16 residues. V gave up 3 bases and J gave up 4 bases; unmatched junction bases: 7. The germline V gene has CDR1 MDHEN and CDR2 SYDVKM. CDR3 in amino acids: CASSLSTGGVNQPQHF. DNA of the CDR3: TGTGCCAGCAGTTTGAGTACAGGGGGCGTGAATCAGCCCCAGCATTTT.

The chain links TRBV4-1 to TRBJ1-1; TRBD1 agrees at 7 bases. V shed 3 bases, J shed 6 bases, and the junction held 13 bases outside the gene matches. CDR3 length: 16 residues. Germline V gives CDR1 MGHRA, CDR2 YSYEKL. The chain's CDR3 is CASSQTSTGREAEAFF. In nucleotides, the CDR3 is TGCGCCAGCAGCCAGACTTCGACAGGGCGAGAGGCTGAAGCTTTCTTT.

The V gene is TRBV7-3, the J gene TRBJ2-2; TRBD2 matches 13 bases. The V gene end was trimmed by 6 bases and the J gene end by 6 bases; junction bases not matched to a gene: 4. This CDR3 spans 15 amino acids. CDR1 is SGHTA and CDR2 is FQGTGA in the germline V gene. CDR3 sequence: CASSGLAGVAGELFF. The CDR3 DNA sequence: TGTGCCAGCAGTGGACTAGCGGGAGTAGCCGGGGAGCTGTTTTTT.

The chain couples TRBV30 to TRBJ1-5; TRBD1 is a possible D gene (6 bases). This CDR3 has 14 residues. Trimming removed 1 base from V and 1 base from J, with 8 bases in between. Germline V CDR1 and CDR2: GTSNPN, SVGIG (reference sequence). CDR3 sequence (DNA): TGTGCCTGGAGTGGAAGGGGGAGCAATCAGCCCCAGCATTTT. Translation gives CAWSGRGSNQPQHF.

The DNA for the CDR3 is TGCGCCAGCAGGGGACCCACAGCGGGAGGGCCTGTAGCCTACAATGAGCAGTTCTTC. This encodes CASRGPTAGGPVAYNEQFF. The rearrangement links TRBV5-1 to TRBJ2-1; 10 bases agree with TRBD2. The CDR3 contains 19 residues. Germline V gene data show CDR1 as SGHRS and CDR2 as YFSETQ. The junction had 16 bases not matched to a gene; V was cut back by 5 bases and J by 2 bases.

The gene calls are TRBV15 and TRBJ2-2, with 7 bases identical to TRBD1. The CDR3 covers 14 residues. Germline V gene data show CDR1 as LNHNV and CDR2 as YYDKDF (reference sequence). After removal of 9 bases from V and 4 bases from J, the junction contained 8 bases not matched to a gene. The CDR3 reads CATGMAGGTGELFF. The CDR3 bases are TGTGCCACGGGGATGGCAGGGGGCACCGGGGAGCTGTTTTTT.

The chain is built from TRBV27 and TRBJ1-2; D is perhaps TRBD1 (5 bases). Per the germline V gene, CDR1 is MNHEY and CDR2 is SMNVEV (reference sequence). V lost 3 bases and J lost 7, with 18 bases in between. This CDR3 region has 15 residues. The CDR3 DNA reads as TGTGCCAGCAGTTTGTCAACCGGGACTTCAACTGGCTACACCTTC. Its protein is CASSLSTGTSTGYTF.

This chain uses TRBV7-2 with TRBJ2-2; the match to TRBD2 covers 12 bases. Unmatched junction bases numbered 3, after V lost 4 bases and J lost 3 bases. There are 16 residues in the CDR3. Germline-derived CDR1 and CDR2 are SGHTA and FQGNSA. CDR3 sequence reads: CASSSLAGGDTGELFF. In nucleotides, the CDR3 is TGTGCCAGCAGCTCACTAGCGGGGGGCGACACCGGGGAGCTGTTTTTT.

This sequence joins TRBV7-9 and TRBJ1-4; weak D call: TRBD1 (6 bases). The CDR3 length is 15 residues. The germline CDR1 and CDR2 sequences are SEHNR and FQNEAQ (reference sequence). V gave up 3 bases and J gave up 8 bases, with 16 bases separating them. Here the CDR3 DNA reads TGTGCCAGCAGCTTTCCAGGGGAAGAGGCGGAAAAACTGTTTTTT. This encodes CASSFPGEEAEKLFF.

The J gene is TRBJ2-7, the V gene TRBV6-5; TRBD2 agrees at 12 bases. J was trimmed by 1 base and V by 5 bases; bases with no gene match: 3. The germline CDR1 and CDR2 sequences are MNHEY and SVGAGI. The CDR3 has 15 amino acids. The CDR3 loop reads CASSTTSGSSYEQYF. CDR3 coding DNA: TGTGCCAGCAGTACGACTAGCGGGAGTTCCTACGAGCAGTACTTC.

The chain employs TRBV14 and TRBJ2-5, with a weak D call TRBD2 (6 bases). The CDR3 consists of 15 residues. CDR1 is SGHDN and CDR2 is FVKESK in the germline V gene. Between the trimmed V and J ends, which lost 3 bases and 7 bases, there was a span of 18 bases. CDR3 nucleotide sequence: TGTGCCAGCAGCCAGCCCGGGCCCCCCGGGGGGACCCAGTACTTC. Translated: CASSQPGPPGGTQYF.

This chain links TRBV11-2 with TRBJ1-2; 7 bases are a match to TRBD1. CDR1 and CDR2 from the germline V gene are SGHAT and FQNNGV. This CDR3 region has 14 residues. The trim removed 5 bases at V and 4 bases at J, leaving 7 bases unmatched. CDR3 DNA: TGTGCCAGCAGCCCGGCCGGGACAGCCTATGGCTACACCTTC. It translates to CASSPAGTAYGYTF.

This chain joins TRBV7-2 and TRBJ2-4; 8 bases agree with TRBD1. Germline trimming cut 4 bases from V and 3 bases from J; bases unmatched to any gene: 8. CDR1 is SGHTA, CDR2 FQGNSA, per germline. The CDR3 consists of 16 residues. DNA for the CDR3: TGTGCCAGCAGCTCGAGGACAGGGTTGAGCAAAAACATTCAGTACTTC. Amino acid sequence: CASSSRTGLSKNIQYF.

The chain combines TRBV18 with TRBJ2-7; TRBD1 might be the D (5 bases). Germline loops: CDR1 KGHSH, CDR2 LQKENI. CDR3 length equals 14 residues. Trimming took off 2 bases at V and 4 bases at J, with 12 bases between the two ends. The DNA for the CDR3 is TGTGCCAGCTCACCAAATCCAGGGTGGTACGAGCAGTACTTC. It translates to CASSPNPGWYEQYF.

The rearrangement joins TRBV7-2 to TRBJ1-4; the D gene is possibly TRBD1 (6 bases). V shed 6 bases and J shed 7 bases, with 12 bases lying between them. CDR1 is SGHTA and CDR2 is FQGNSA in the germline V gene. This CDR3 spans 13 amino acids. The DNA of the CDR3 is TGTGCCAGCAGAGGGGGATTCGGTGAAAAACTGTTTTTT. Amino acids: CASRGGFGEKLFF. The entire variable domain, with the rest obtained from reference TRBV7-2 and TRBJ1-4, is as follows: GAGVSQSPSNKVTEKGKDVELRCDPISGHTALYWYRQSLGQGLEFLIYFQGNSAPDKSGLPSDRFSAERTGGSVSTLTIQRTQQEDSAVYLCASRGGFGEKLFFGSGTQLSVL.

About this clone itself: In the same sample, other DNA sequences code for this CDR3. The CDR3 here is CASSPRQSSNQPQHF. For the CDR3, the DNA is TGTGCCAGCTCACCCCGACAGTCGAGCAATCAGCCCCAGCATTTT. This chain joins TRBV18 and TRBJ1-5; possible D gene TRBD1, 5 bases. CDR1 KGHSH and CDR2 LQKENI come from the germline V gene. Between the trimmed V and J ends, which lost 3 bases and 1 base, there was a span of 10 bases. CDR3 length equals 15 residues.

The rearrangement uses TRBV15 and TRBJ2-5, with 8 bases aligning to TRBD2. The CDR3 loop spans 14 amino acids. Germline lookup yields CDR1 LNHNV and CDR2 YYDKDF (reference sequence). J gave up 4 bases and V 5 bases, and 6 bases lay outside the gene matches. CDR3 coding DNA: TGTGCCACCAGCCTCCGGGGGGGGGCAGAGACCCAGTACTTC. Translated: CATSLRGGAETQYF.

The chain joins TRBV5-1 to TRBJ2-1; TRBD1 aligns across 7 bases. CDR3 size: 13 residues. The germline V gene encodes CDR1 SGHRS and CDR2 YFSETQ. The trim removed 3 bases at V and 9 bases at J, leaving 6 bases unmatched. DNA of the CDR3: TGCGCCAGCAGCTACACAGGGGTAGGTGAGCAGTTCTTC. Amino acid sequence: CASSYTGVGEQFF.

This clone was observed a single time. The rearrangement joins TRBV21-1 to TRBJ2-4; the listed D gene, TRBD1, was not tested against the DNA. TRBV21-1 is termed a pseudogene. This CDR3 region has 24 residues. CDR3 sequence: CASSKVFSFTPQESGLGAKNIQYF. CDR3 nucleotides: TGTGCCAGCAGCAAAGTTTTTAGCTTTACACCGCAGGAATCAGGGTTGGGAGCCAAAAACATTCAGTACTTC.

This clone showed up just once. The rearrangement links TRBV2 to TRBJ2-3; a possible D gene is TRBD2 (6 bases). The CDR3 totals 14 residues. Per germline, CDR1 SNHLY and CDR2 FYNNEI. Trimming took off 6 bases at V and 5 bases at J, with 15 bases between the two ends. CDR3 protein: CASRKEGRLDTQYF. The DNA for the CDR3 is TGTGCCAGCAGAAAGGAGGGGCGCTTAGATACGCAGTATTTT.